This T cell receptor beta chain was identified in a study of shared clonotypes between healthy human individuals. On this clone: Its antigen is currently unknown.

Each PCR replicate from the sorted subsets contained 150 to 250 ng DNA, which is 30,000 or so T cell genomes. The protocol was immunoSEQ multiplex PCR, while the TCRdb copy is restricted to in-frame clones and leaves out a portion. The data contain a few million clones, 80% to 95% of them singletons. V was trimmed by 4 bases and J by 3 bases, leaving 12 bases between them. Per the germline V gene, CDR1 is LGHNA and CDR2 is YSLEER. The CDR3 is made up of 15 amino acids. General study findings and limits: Memory subsets generally showed lower estimated richness than naive subsets. Investigators expected sequencing depth to affect clonotype sharing among donors.

CD45RO-negative, CCR7-selected cells formed the naive CD8 fraction, which excluded terminally differentiated effector memory CD45RA+ cells. This clonotype was obtained from a young man in good health. Some clones in this sample may be carry-over from other donors' samples. This chain connects TRBV4-3 to TRBJ2-2; weak D call: TRBD1 (6 bases). Sequenced input: naive CD8+ T cells from PBMCs. The DNA of the CDR3 is TGCGCCAGCAGCCGATCGGGACATCACACCGGGGAGCTGTTTTTT. It specifies CASSRSGHHTGELFF.